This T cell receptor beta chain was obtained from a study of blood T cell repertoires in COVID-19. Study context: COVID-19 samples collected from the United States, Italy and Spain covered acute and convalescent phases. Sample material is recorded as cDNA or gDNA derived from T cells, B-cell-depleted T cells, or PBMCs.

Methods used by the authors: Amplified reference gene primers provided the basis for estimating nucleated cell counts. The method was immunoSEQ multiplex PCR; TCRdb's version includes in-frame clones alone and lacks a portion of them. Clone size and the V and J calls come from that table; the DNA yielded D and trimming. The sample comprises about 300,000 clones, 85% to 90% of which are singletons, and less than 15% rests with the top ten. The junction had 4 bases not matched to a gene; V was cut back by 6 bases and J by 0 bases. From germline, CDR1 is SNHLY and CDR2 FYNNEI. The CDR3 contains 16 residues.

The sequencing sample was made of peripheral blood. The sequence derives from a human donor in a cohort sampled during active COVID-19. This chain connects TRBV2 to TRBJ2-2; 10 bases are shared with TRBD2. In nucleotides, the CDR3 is TGTGCCAGCAGCTTACTAGCGGGAACGAACACCGGGGAGCTGTTTTTT. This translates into CASSLLAGTNTGELFF.